The clone carrying this T cell receptor beta chain occurred many times. What it binds is unknown. None of the patients had undergone any treatment ahead of thyroid surgery. With MiXCR, TCRdb reprocessed the PCR reads. The sample includes about 20,000 clones, approximately 20% seen only once; the top ten take about 17%. This specimen comes from a study of metastatic and nonmetastatic thyroid tumors. Whole-study context: Repertoires from blood and tumor or nodule tissue of malignant and benign thyroid patients were compared. Study results and caveats: According to reports, the diversity of TCR beta was significantly higher in malignant thyroid tumors than in benign nodules, and this held in both blood and tumor samples.

This CDR3 contains 13 residues. The germline V gene encodes CDR1 ENHRY and CDR2 SYGVKD. Trimming stripped 2 bases from V and 6 bases from J, with 10 bases between. V and J are TRBV10-3 and TRBJ1-2; D may be TRBD1 (6 bases). The specimen was tumor tissue. This clonotype was obtained from a female donor with papillary thyroid cancer or a benign thyroid nodule (not recorded which). Some clones in this sample may be carry-over from other donors' samples. The CDR3 coding sequence is TGTGCCATCAGTGAGGACAGGATCCATGGCTACACCTTC. Translating it yields CAISEDRIHGYTF.